This TCR beta chain derives from a study of immune characterization of retroperitoneal liposarcoma. This clonotype occurred a few times. MiXCR, applied by TCRdb to the PCR reads, yields one record per CDR3 protein. The top ten hold roughly 26% of the sample, which has approximately 7,200 distinct CDR3 sequences, roughly 29% seen once. Trimming shortened V by 2 bases and J by 4 bases, and 9 bases separated the two germline ends. The length of the CDR3 is 14 residues. Germline V CDR1 and CDR2: WNHNN, SYGVQD (reference sequence). Source material: tumor tissue. V gene TRBV10-1 combines with J gene TRBJ2-1; D remains unclear. The clonotype was recovered from a female donor with retroperitoneal liposarcoma. CDR3 residues: CASSESAEYNEQFF. The CDR3 DNA reads as TGCGCCAGCAGTGAGAGCGCGGAATACAATGAGCAGTTCTTC.